The rows below give T cell receptor beta chains drawn from one sample of a study of cytomegalovirus exposure and HLA in healthy donors. Profiling relied on immunoSEQ multiplex PCR, and the TCRdb table lists in-frame clones only, not all of them. The sample shows under 150,000 clones, roughly 9.9% of them seen only once. Sequenced material: PBMCs. These receptors all come from a man younger than 45 in good health and CMV-seronegative. CDR3s include the opening cysteine and the closing phenylalanine or tryptophan.

>TRBV28|TRBJ2-7
CASSLETSLKSSYEQYF
>TRBV5-4|TRBJ1-2
CASSPPKRTVDGYTF
>TRBV15|TRBJ2-3
CATSLTRQGTDTQYF
>TRBV18|TRBJ1-2
CASSSRQAPDYGYTF
>TRBV20-1|TRBJ2-5
CSANSKETQYF
>TRBV7-2|TRBJ2-7
CASSLGQGESYEQYF
>TRBV30|TRBJ2-1
CAWSVFGGGLFF
>TRBV11-2|TRBJ1-2
CASSFGGDYGYTF
>TRBV30|TRBJ1-5
CAWSVDRGGLNQPQHF
>TRBV7-3|TRBJ2-5
CASRKNREYHQETQYF
>TRBV4-1|TRBJ1-5
CASSPGWQDGQPQHF
>TRBV25-1|TRBJ2-2
CASSRRGHTGELFF
>TRBV27|TRBJ1-2
CASSLSPGGAPYGYTF
>TRBV4-2|TRBJ2-4
CASSSRTGEVQYF
>TRBV18|TRBJ1-6
CASSGQLNSPLHF
>TRBV11-2|TRBJ1-1
CASSLEVTGLNTEAFF
>TRBV28|TRBJ2-5
CASSGGTPDLQETQYF
>TRBV4-1|TRBJ2-2
CASSRKNTGELFF
>TRBV29-1|TRBJ1-5
CSVQRTGADYSNQPQHF
>TRBV7-2|TRBJ2-5
CASSSRGRETQYF
>TRBV2|TRBJ2-2
CASVLGSNTGELFF
>TRBV30|TRBJ2-3
CAWSVQDTQYF
>TRBV28|TRBJ1-1
CASSLFSREGAFF
>TRBV7-8|TRBJ1-6
CASSPGTDYSPLHF
>TRBV6-5|TRBJ1-1
CASSYSARGNTEAFF
>TRBV2|TRBJ1-1
CASSPTPRMDTEAFF
>TRBV11-2|TRBJ2-6
CASSPYQGQGTGANVLTF
>TRBV13|TRBJ2-7
CASSLKGLALGEQYF
>TRBV5-1|TRBJ2-5
CASSPQGETQYF
>TRBV11-3|TRBJ2-5
CASSPRTSGSLTPQETQYF
>TRBV28|TRBJ2-3
CASTRQTDTQYF
>TRBV5-1|TRBJ2-7
CASRRAAGGDEQYF
>TRBV30|TRBJ2-3
CAWRADRGRRDTQYF
>TRBV6-5|TRBJ2-7
CASSYSRGTYEQYF
>TRBV7-9|TRBJ1-1
CASSPRVNTEAFF
>TRBV6-5|TRBJ2-1
CASSSRDRVMDEQFF
>TRBV5-5|TRBJ2-2
CASSPTQLSNTGELFF
>TRBV19|TRBJ2-7
CASSKGTGPYEQYF
>TRBV19|TRBJ1-4
CASRRTGEEKLFF
>TRBV30|TRBJ2-7
CAWSVLARNYEQYF
>TRBV29-1|TRBJ1-1
CSGFDPGGTEAFF
>TRBV2|TRBJ1-5
CASTRERTGSGQPQHF
>TRBV11-2|TRBJ2-3
CASSLDFSSPDTQYF
>TRBV7-7|TRBJ2-2
CASSLTGSATGELFF
>TRBV19|TRBJ2-7
CASSALSGGTRPYEQYF